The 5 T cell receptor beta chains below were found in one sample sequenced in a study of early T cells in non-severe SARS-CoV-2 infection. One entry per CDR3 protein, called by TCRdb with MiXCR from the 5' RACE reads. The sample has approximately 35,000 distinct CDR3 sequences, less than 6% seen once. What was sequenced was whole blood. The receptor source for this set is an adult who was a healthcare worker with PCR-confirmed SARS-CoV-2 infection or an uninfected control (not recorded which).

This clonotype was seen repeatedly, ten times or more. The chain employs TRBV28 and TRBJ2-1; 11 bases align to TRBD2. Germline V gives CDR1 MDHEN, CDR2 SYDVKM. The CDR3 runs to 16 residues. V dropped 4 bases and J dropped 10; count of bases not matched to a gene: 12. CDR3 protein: CASSSSGTSGFPEQFF. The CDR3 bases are TGTGCCAGCAGTTCATCCGGGACTAGCGGATTTCCAGAGCAGTTCTTC. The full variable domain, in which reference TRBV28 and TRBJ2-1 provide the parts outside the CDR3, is DVKVTQSSRYLVKRTGEKVFLECVQDMDHENMFWYRQDPGLGLRLIYFSYDVKMKEKGDIPEGYSVSREKKERFSLILESASTNQTSMYLCASSSSGTSGFPEQFFGPGTRLTVL.

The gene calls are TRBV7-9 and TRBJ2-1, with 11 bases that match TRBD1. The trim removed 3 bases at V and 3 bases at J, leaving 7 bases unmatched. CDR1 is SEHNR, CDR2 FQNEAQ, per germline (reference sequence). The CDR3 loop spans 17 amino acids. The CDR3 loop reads CASSFGQGAIDYNEQFF. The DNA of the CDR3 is TGTGCCAGCAGCTTCGGACAGGGGGCTATTGACTACAATGAGCAGTTCTTC.

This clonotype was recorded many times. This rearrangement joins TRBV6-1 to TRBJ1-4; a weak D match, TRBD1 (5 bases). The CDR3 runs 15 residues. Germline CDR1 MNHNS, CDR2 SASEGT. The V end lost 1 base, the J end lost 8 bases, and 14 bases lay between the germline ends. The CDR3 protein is CASSEEGISTEKLFF. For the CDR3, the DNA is TGTGCCAGCAGTGAAGAGGGGATAAGTACCGAAAAACTGTTTTTT.

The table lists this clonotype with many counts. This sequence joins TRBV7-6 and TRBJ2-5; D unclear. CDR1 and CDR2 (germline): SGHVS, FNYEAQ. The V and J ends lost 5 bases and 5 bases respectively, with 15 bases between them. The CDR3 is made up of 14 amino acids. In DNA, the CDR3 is TGTGCCAGCAGCCCCATGCACTCCTTGGAGACCCAGTACTTC. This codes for CASSPMHSLETQYF.

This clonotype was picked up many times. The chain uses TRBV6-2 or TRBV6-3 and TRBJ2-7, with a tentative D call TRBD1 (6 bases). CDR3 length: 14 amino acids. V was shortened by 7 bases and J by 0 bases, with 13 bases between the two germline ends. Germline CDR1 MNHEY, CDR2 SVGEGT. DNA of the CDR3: TGTGCCAGCACCACGGGACAAGCCTCCTACGAGCAGTACTTC. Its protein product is CASTTGQASYEQYF.